These 13 T cell receptor beta chains originate from one sample sequenced in a study of shared clonotypes between healthy human individuals. Libraries were prepared by immunoSEQ multiplex PCR; TCRdb keeps only in-frame clonotypes and omits some of them. The sample has about 2.3 million clones; 85% to 95% are singletons. Sequencing was performed on naive CD4+ T cells from PBMCs. Stated subset: CD45RA+ positively selected. The receptors were gathered from a man in his late teens or twenties in good health. Some clones in this sample may be carry-over from other donors' samples.

V and J are TRBV19 and TRBJ1-2; TRBD1 matches 8 bases. After removal of 7 bases from V and 6 bases from J, the junction contained 19 bases not matched to a gene. CDR3 size: 17 residues. Per germline, CDR1 LNHDA and CDR2 SQIVND (reference sequence). The CDR3 DNA sequence: TGTGCCAGTACCATTCTCCCCGGACAGGGACGTTCTCATGGCTACACCTTC. This sequence encodes CASTILPGQGRSHGYTF.

The rearrangement uses TRBV7-3 and TRBJ2-7, with 12 bases matching TRBD2. With V trimmed by 6 bases and J by 6 bases, 6 bases remained unmatched. The germline gives CDR1 SGHTA, CDR2 FQGTGA. CDR3 length: 14 amino acids. DNA of the CDR3: TGTGCCAGCAGTGAGACTAGCGGGAGCACCGAGCAGTACTTC. Translating it yields CASSETSGSTEQYF.

The V gene is TRBV4-3, the J gene TRBJ2-1; D is unclear. Trimming pared 1 base from V and 0 bases from J, leaving 7 bases between. The V gene's germline CDR1 is LGHNA and CDR2 YSLEER. The CDR3 is 15 amino acids. CDR3 protein: CASSQGPSSYNEQFF. CDR3 coding DNA: TGCGCCAGCAGCCAAGGCCCGAGCTCCTACAATGAGCAGTTCTTC.

The genes are TRBV7-3 and TRBJ2-1; D gene unclear. Germline CDR1 and CDR2: SGHTA and FQGTGA. The CDR3 has 15 amino acids. The V gene lost 5 bases and the J gene lost 5 bases, with 16 bases spanning the gap. CDR3 nucleotides: TGTGCCAGCAGCCGGTCCCCCGCCGGAGACAATGAGCAGTTCTTC. This gives the protein CASSRSPAGDNEQFF.

The chain is built from TRBV9 and TRBJ1-2; D remains ambiguous. Germline lookup yields CDR1 SGDLS and CDR2 YYNGEE. The ends were cut back, 0 bases at V and 4 bases at J, with 13 bases in the middle. This CDR3 has 15 residues. CDR3 DNA sequence: TGTGCCAGCAGCGTAGACTCGGCAGGCGGCTATGGCTACACCTTC. This sequence encodes CASSVDSAGGYGYTF. The variable domain in full, with the rest retrieved from reference TRBV9 and TRBJ1-2, is DSGVTQTPKHLITATGQRVTLRCSPRSGDLSVYWYQQSLDQGLQFLIQYYNGEERAKGNILERFSAQQFPDLHSELNLSSLELGDSALYFCASSVDSAGGYGYTFGSGTRLTVV.

Of note for this clone: Other DNA sequences of this sample code for an identical CDR3. The gene calls are TRBV28 and TRBJ1-1; no clear D gene. V was trimmed by 6 bases and J by 1 base, leaving 9 bases between them. CDR1 is MDHEN and CDR2 is SYDVKM in the germline V gene. The CDR3 is made up of 13 amino acids. CDR3 region: CASSFPGNTEAFF. In nucleotides, the CDR3 is TGTGCCAGCAGCTTCCCGGGGAACACTGAAGCTTTCTTT.

The DNA of the CDR3 is TGTGCCAGCAGTTACGGGTCGCGAAATGAGCAGTTCTTC. Protein product: CASSYGSRNEQFF. The chain employs TRBV6-5 and TRBJ2-1; no firm D call. Trimming took 2 bases from V and 7 from J, leaving 9 bases between them. CDR3 length equals 13 residues. Germline V lookup: CDR1 MNHEY, CDR2 SVGAGI.

The V and J genes are TRBV5-4 and TRBJ2-1; 10 bases map to TRBD2. This CDR3 spans 15 amino acids. CDR1 and CDR2 (germline): SGHNT, YYREEE (reference sequence). V shed 6 bases, J shed 6 bases, and the junction held 9 bases outside the gene matches. DNA for the CDR3: TGTGCCAGCACCCTACCCGGACTAGCGGCCAATGAGCAGTTCTTC. Translation: CASTLPGLAANEQFF.

This chain uses TRBV6-6 with TRBJ2-7, with a tentative D call TRBD2 (6 bases). V lost 7 bases and J 3 bases, leaving 13 bases between the germline ends. CDR1 and CDR2 (germline): MNHNY, SVGAGI (reference sequence). The CDR3 loop spans 13 amino acids. The CDR3 loop reads CASKEGGHYEQYF. CDR3 sequence (DNA): TGTGCCAGCAAGGAGGGCGGACACTACGAGCAGTACTTC.

The CDR3, as DNA: TGTGCCACCCCCAGGAGGGACACCGGGGAGCTGTTTTTT. This codes for CATPRRDTGELFF. V usage is TRBV7-7 and J usage is TRBJ2-2; D is possibly TRBD2 (6 bases). The CDR3 extends over 13 amino acids. V dropped 10 bases and J dropped 3 bases, with 12 bases sitting between them. In germline, CDR1 is SSHAT, CDR2 FNYEAQ (reference sequence).

This rearrangement joins TRBV28 to TRBJ1-2; 10 bases map to TRBD1. The CDR3 covers 14 residues. Germline CDR1 and CDR2: MDHEN and SYDVKM. Trimming took 8 bases from V and 1 from J; bases not matched to a gene: 4. The CDR3 DNA sequence: TGTGCCAGCCAGACAGGGGGCGTTAACTATGGCTACACCTTC. This sequence encodes CASQTGGVNYGYTF.

V gene TRBV4-1 combines with J gene TRBJ1-2; possibly TRBD1 for D (6 bases). Between the trimmed V and J ends, which lost 2 bases and 0 bases, there was a span of 13 bases. The CDR3 is 16 residues long. CDR1 is MGHRA and CDR2 is YSYEKL in the germline V gene. The CDR3 bases are TGCGCCAGCAGCCAACCCCTAGGGGGACCTAACTATGGCTACACCTTC. This translates into CASSQPLGGPNYGYTF.

The chain combines TRBV5-1 with TRBJ2-5; 8 positions agree with TRBD2. The CDR3 spans 14 residues. The V segment lost 0 bases and the J segment 3 bases; nucleotides outside the gene matches: 1. CDR1 and CDR2 (germline): SGHRS, YFSETQ. The CDR3 protein is CASSLETSEETQYF. The CDR3, as DNA: TGCGCCAGCAGCTTGGAGACTAGCGAAGAGACCCAGTACTTC.